This TCR beta chain stems from a study of CD8 T cells in Susac syndrome. Reverse transcription of roughly 0.45 to 1 ug RNA used random hexamers. Multiplex PCR with immunoSEQ amplified the TCR beta CDR3 across 54 Vbeta and 13 Jbeta. Using its own MiXCR run on the immunoSEQ multiplex PCR reads, TCRdb lists one record per CDR3 protein. The sample lists approximately 120,000 distinct CDR3 sequences, around 94% seen once, with 0.065% to 0.1% in the top ten. In its sample, this clonotype was seen once. Its antigen is unknown. Germline lookup yields CDR1 MNHEY and CDR2 SMNVEV (reference sequence). The CDR3 has 14 residues. V lost 2 bases and J 5 bases, leaving 13 bases between the germline ends. Overall study results and limits: The study recognized that the number of individuals in its TCR sequencing and HLA analysis was relatively small.

The healthy controls were matched to patients by age and sex. FACS was used to enrich TEMRA cells, whereas the CD8+ and CD4+ T cells were obtained by negative isolation. This chain joins TRBV27 and TRBJ2-7; no firm D call. The receptor was derived from a human donor in good health. The sequenced sample was CD4+ T cells from PBMCs. In nucleotides, the CDR3 is TGTGCCAGCAGTTTAAGGTTCGATTTCAACGAGCAGTACTTC. Translation: CASSLRFDFNEQYF.